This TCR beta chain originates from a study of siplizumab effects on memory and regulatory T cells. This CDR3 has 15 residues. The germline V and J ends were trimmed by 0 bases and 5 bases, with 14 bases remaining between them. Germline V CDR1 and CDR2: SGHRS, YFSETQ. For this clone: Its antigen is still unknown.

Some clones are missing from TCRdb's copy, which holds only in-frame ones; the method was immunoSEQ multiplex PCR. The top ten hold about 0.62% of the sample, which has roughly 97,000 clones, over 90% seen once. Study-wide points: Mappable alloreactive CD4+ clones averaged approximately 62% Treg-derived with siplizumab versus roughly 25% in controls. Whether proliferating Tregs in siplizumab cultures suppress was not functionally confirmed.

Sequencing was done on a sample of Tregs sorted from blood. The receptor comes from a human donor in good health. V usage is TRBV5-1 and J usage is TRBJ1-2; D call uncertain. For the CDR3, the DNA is TGCGCCAGCAGCTTGGATGGGGTAGGAGGATATGGCTACACCTTC. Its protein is CASSLDGVGGYGYTF.